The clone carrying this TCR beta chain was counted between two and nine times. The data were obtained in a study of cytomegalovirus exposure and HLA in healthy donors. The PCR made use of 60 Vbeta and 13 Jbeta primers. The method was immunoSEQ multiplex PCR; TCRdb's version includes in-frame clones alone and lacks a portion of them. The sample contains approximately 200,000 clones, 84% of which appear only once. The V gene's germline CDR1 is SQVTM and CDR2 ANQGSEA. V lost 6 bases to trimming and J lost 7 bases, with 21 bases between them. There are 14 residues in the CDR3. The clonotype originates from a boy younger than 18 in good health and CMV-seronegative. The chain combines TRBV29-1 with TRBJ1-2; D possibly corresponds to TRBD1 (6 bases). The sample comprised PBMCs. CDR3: CSVSDRIGYSGYTF. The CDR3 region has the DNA TGCAGCGTGAGCGACAGGATAGGGTATAGTGGCTACACCTTC.